This TCR beta chain came from a study of blood T cells in healthy people across ages (dated by TCRdb to the mid-2010s). Context from the whole study: In model experiments, template switching captured about one uniquely barcoded TCR beta cDNA molecule for every two T cells. The study measured age-related changes in TCR beta repertoire diversity using deep sequencing normalized with unique cDNA molecular identifiers. Donors were grouped into four age groups: young (average approximately 15 years), middle-aged (over 35), aged (around 66) and long-lived (around 80). To avoid experimental bias, donors of different ages were randomly spread across the sequencing lanes. Using the same blood draw, the study looked at two additional independent replicas of 1 million unique cDNA reads for two donors, one aged 18 to 30 and the other aged 80 or older. The full study reports these points: As age increased, observed TCR beta diversity per million T cells dropped in a roughly linear way, and a significant reduction was already evident by age 40. Observed TCR beta diversity correlated strongly with the percentage of naive T cells measured by flow cytometry. Because donor CMV infection status was unknown, age-related changes in expanded clonotypes were potentially confounded. Total diversity estimates from one million sequenced T cells were considered lower bounds and underestimates. Compared with the aged group, the long-lived group had more naive CD4+ T cells, fewer expanded clones and increased TCR diversity, suggesting age selection. Bulk unsorted PBMC profiling prevented conclusive comparison of naive and antigen-experienced compartments.

Systemically healthy Caucasian individuals from Russia, 39 in total and aged roughly 6 to 100 years, were included as donors. Ten milliliters of peripheral blood were drawn from each donor into EDTA-treated Vacutainer tubes. Ficoll-Paque density-gradient centrifugation was used to isolate PBMCs, with at least 6.5 million obtained per sample. Total RNA, at least 5 micrograms per sample, was extracted from PBMCs with Trizol reagent. Naive CD45RAhigh/CD27high T cell percentages were measured by flow cytometry on a PBMC aliquot from every donor. Receptor libraries were prepared by 5' RACE. The sequencing machine was an Illumina HiSeq 2500. The second PCR ran for about 7 to 11 cycles and used a J-beta primer mix along with a sample-barcoded 5' primer. A unique molecular identifier was introduced onto each TCR beta cDNA molecule by a template-switch 5' adaptor carrying 12 random nucleotides. Each sample yielded at least 3 million CDR3-containing paired-end reads. The Mint cDNA synthesis kit, primed by a TRBC-specific oligonucleotide, was used to synthesize first-strand cDNA from all RNA. After uracil-DNA glycosylase treatment, a first 18-cycle PCR used universal primers M1SS and BC2_uni_R on all cDNA. The authors' pipeline ran thus. For normalization, 1 million high-quality reads, each with a distinct molecular identifier, were randomly selected from each sample. Instead of being binned into consensus sequences, reads that shared molecular identifiers were thrown out. CDR3 identification, clonotype clustering and error correction used MiTCR with a Q25 quality threshold and the strictest error-elimination algorithm. Lower-bound total TCR beta diversity was estimated with a nonparametric unseen species model using Euler transformation. Using fastp trimming at Q25 and MiXCR clonotype assembly, TCRdb reanalyzed the public sequencing data and kept in-frame beta chains. Here each entry gathers all rows of one CDR3 protein and keeps the most common genes and DNA. The V and J calls, along with clone size, are taken from TCRdb and not from the paper's own processing. The sample profile shows 1.6 million or so distinct CDR3 sequences; approximately 32% of them were found once. The top ten clones comprise about 11% of the sample.

V trim: 2 bases; J trim: 3 bases; unmatched bases: 7. CDR1 and CDR2 (SGHVS, FNYEAQ) derive from the germline V gene. From the cysteine through the phenylalanine, the CDR3 covers 16 amino acids. The kept DNA is CDR3 alone, 48 bases in frame from the first base. The table lists this clonotype with a few counts. It lacks a known antigen. Base qualities are not at hand, and no much larger clone is one base apart. This sequence was found in a woman aged 30 to 39 in good health. This chain is built from TRBV7-6 and TRBJ2-1; TRBD2 matches 7 bases in the middle. Sequenced material: blood. The CDR3 has the sequence CASSLNAGDLYNEQFF. DNA sequence: TGTGCCAGCAGCTTAAATGCGGGAGATCTCTACAATGAGCAGTTCTTC.